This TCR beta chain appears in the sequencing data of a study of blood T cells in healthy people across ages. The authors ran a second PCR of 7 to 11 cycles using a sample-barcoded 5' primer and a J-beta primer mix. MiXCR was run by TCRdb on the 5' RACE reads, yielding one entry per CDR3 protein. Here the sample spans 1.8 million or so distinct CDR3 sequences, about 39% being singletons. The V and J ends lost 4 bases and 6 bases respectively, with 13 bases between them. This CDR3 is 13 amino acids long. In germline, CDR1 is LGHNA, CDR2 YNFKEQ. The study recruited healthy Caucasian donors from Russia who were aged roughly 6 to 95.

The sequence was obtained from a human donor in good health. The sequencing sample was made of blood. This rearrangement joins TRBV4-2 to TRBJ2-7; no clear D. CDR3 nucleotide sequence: TGTGCCAGCAGCCCCCTCGGGCTTTGCGAGCAGTACTTC. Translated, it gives CASSPLGLCEQYF.